Below are 22 T cell receptor beta chains sequenced from a single sample in a study of T cell changes during pregnancy in multiple sclerosis. Clones were read by immunoSEQ multiplex PCR, and TCRdb kept only the in-frame ones, dropping some. Of 100,000 or so clones listed, more than 85% are singletons. Material: peripheral blood, obtained in the second trimester of pregnancy. The origin of the receptors is a female donor with multiple sclerosis, enrolled in a pregnancy study.

The chain carries TRBV9 and TRBJ1-3; a possible D gene is TRBD1 (5 bases). V was cut by 3 bases and J by 0 bases, with 25 bases left in between. The CDR3 contains 20 residues. Per the germline V gene, CDR1 is SGDLS and CDR2 is YYNGEE. The CDR3 reads CASSAQSGRGTGFSGNTIYF. The CDR3 DNA follows: TGTGCCAGCAGCGCACAGTCCGGGCGGGGGACTGGCTTCTCTGGAAACACCATATATTTT.

This clone was seen a single time. The V call is TRBV5-4, the J call TRBJ1-2; 7 nucleotides agree with TRBD1. The CDR3 is 12 residues long. The germline V gene encodes CDR1 SGHNT and CDR2 YYREEE (reference sequence). With V trimmed by 4 bases and J by 5 bases, 2 bases remained unmatched. CDR3 sequence: CASSQTGYGYTF. The CDR3 region has the DNA TGTGCCAGCAGCCAGACAGGGTATGGCTACACCTTC.

V usage is TRBV5-6 and J usage is TRBJ2-5, with TRBD1 as a possible D gene (6 bases). CDR1 is SGHDT and CDR2 is YYEEEE in the germline V gene. Between the trimmed V and J ends, which lost 5 bases and 3 bases, there was a span of 14 bases. The CDR3 has 14 amino acids. CDR3 DNA: TGTGCCAGCAGTGCATTTTACAGGGAAGAGACCCAGTACTTC. It translates to CASSAFYREETQYF.

The V and J genes are TRBV14 and TRBJ2-6; no definite D call. Germline CDR1 SGHDN, CDR2 FVKESK. The CDR3 contains 17 residues. V shed 3 bases and J shed 0 bases, with 12 bases lying between them. CDR3 coding DNA: TGTGCCAGCAGCCAGCCTCCCTCGGGCTCTGGGGCCAACGTCCTGACTTTC. Its protein product is CASSQPPSGSGANVLTF.

This sequence joins TRBV19 and TRBJ2-1, with D unclear. This CDR3 spans 11 amino acids. V was trimmed by 1 base and J by 12 bases, leaving 7 bases between them. Germline assignment: CDR1 LNHDA and CDR2 SQIVND (reference sequence). The CDR3 here is CASSIGRGQFF. The CDR3, as DNA: TGTGCCAGTAGTATAGGACGAGGGCAGTTCTTC.

The chain combines TRBV18 with TRBJ2-1; TRBD1 matches 8 bases. There are 15 residues in the CDR3. The trim removed 1 base at V and 10 bases at J, leaving 9 bases unmatched. Looked up from germline, CDR1 is KGHSH and CDR2 is LQKENI. The CDR3 sequence: CASSPRTGNNVEQFF. The DNA of the CDR3 is TGTGCCAGCTCACCACGGACAGGGAATAATGTCGAGCAGTTCTTC.

This sequence joins TRBV5-5 and TRBJ2-1, with D possibly being TRBD1 (5 bases). Trimming took 0 bases from V and 4 from J, leaving 11 bases between them. Germline values: CDR1 SGHKS, CDR2 YYEKEE (reference sequence). The length of the CDR3 is 15 residues. The CDR3 loop reads CASSLEGPRYNEQFF. The CDR3 DNA reads as TGTGCCAGCAGCTTGGAGGGGCCCCGGTACAATGAGCAGTTCTTC.

The J gene is TRBJ2-1, the V gene TRBV15, with TRBD1 matching over 8 bases. Germline CDR1 is LNHNV and CDR2 is YYDKDF (reference sequence). The CDR3 sequence is 17 residues long. With 6 bases clipped from V and 7 bases from J, the junction kept 17 bases outside the gene matches. CDR3 bases: TGTGCCACCAGTAGGACAGGGTTAGTCCTTTCTCGGAATGAGCAGTTCTTC. Protein: CATSRTGLVLSRNEQFF.

The rearrangement links TRBV28 to TRBJ2-7, with 7 nucleotides matching TRBD1. Germline values: CDR1 MDHEN, CDR2 SYDVKM. This CDR3 region has 13 residues. Unmatched junction bases numbered 6, after V lost 10 bases and J lost 0 bases. CDR3 in DNA: TGTGCCACAGGACAGGTTAGCTCCTACGAGCAGTACTTC. Its protein is CATGQVSSYEQYF.

The chain uses TRBV27 and TRBJ1-5; weak D call: TRBD1 (5 bases). Trimming took off 3 bases at V and 6 bases at J, with 9 bases between the two ends. The CDR3 is 13 amino acids. The germline V gene encodes CDR1 MNHEY and CDR2 SMNVEV (reference sequence). The CDR3 DNA reads as TGTGCCAGCAGTTTGGTAGGGGTTCAGCCCCAGCATTTT. Translation gives CASSLVGVQPQHF.

The chain carries TRBV4-3 and TRBJ2-7; 14 bases fit TRBD2. The junction had 12 bases not matched to a gene; V was cut back by 0 bases and J by 2 bases. The CDR3 is 20 residues long. Germline values: CDR1 LGHNA, CDR2 YSLEER. The CDR3 protein is CASSQEPPGLAGVGTYEQYF. CDR3 DNA sequence: TGCGCCAGCAGCCAAGAGCCGCCGGGACTAGCGGGAGTGGGGACCTACGAGCAGTACTTC.

The chain employs TRBV7-8 and TRBJ2-7, with 9 bases fitting TRBD2. J lost 0 bases, V lost 5 bases, and 8 bases had no gene match. The CDR3 extends over 16 amino acids. Germline CDR1 SGHVS, CDR2 FQNEAQ. The CDR3 DNA sequence: TGTGCCAGCAGCGGAGGCGAGCGGGAGGCCTCCTACGAGCAGTACTTC. This translates into CASSGGEREASYEQYF.

The rearrangement uses TRBV7-3 and TRBJ2-6, with D uncertain. Trimming took off 4 bases at V and 0 bases at J, with 16 bases between the two ends. Germline V gene sequence: CDR1 SGHTA, CDR2 FQGTGA. The CDR3 is made up of 18 amino acids. CDR3 DNA: TGTGCCAGCAGCTCTCCGACATTTACAAGCTCTGGGGCCAACGTCCTGACTTTC. Protein product: CASSSPTFTSSGANVLTF.

The V call is TRBV21-1, the J call TRBJ2-1; the D call TRBD2 from the table was never checked on the DNA. TRBV21-1 is a pseudogene locus. This CDR3 is 18 amino acids long. CDR3 in DNA: TGTGCCAGCAGCAAATGGACTAGCGGGAGTCTTGCTACAAATGAGCAGTTCTTC. Amino acids: CASSKWTSGSLATNEQFF.

The rearrangement uses TRBV28 and TRBJ2-3; D gene ambiguous. Trimming removed 7 bases at V and 5 bases at J, with 10 bases between. This CDR3 comprises 12 residues. Germline values: CDR1 MDHEN, CDR2 SYDVKM. CDR3 coding DNA: TGTGCCAGCACCACTACGGGAGATACGCAGTATTTT. Amino acid sequence: CASTTTGDTQYF. Complete variable domain (other parts from reference TRBV28 and TRBJ2-3): DVKVTQSSRYLVKRTGEKVFLECVQDMDHENMFWYRQDPGLGLRLIYFSYDVKMKEKGDIPEGYSVSREKKERFSLILESASTNQTSMYLCASTTTGDTQYFGPGTRLTVL.

V and J are TRBV19 and TRBJ1-5, with D hard to call. In germline, CDR1 is LNHDA, CDR2 SQIVND (reference sequence). The ends were cut back, 1 base at V and 3 bases at J, with 13 bases in the middle. The CDR3 runs 16 residues. The CDR3 reads CASSIGVRRLNQPQHF. CDR3 DNA: TGTGCCAGTAGTATAGGGGTGCGGAGGCTCAATCAGCCCCAGCATTTT.

This sequence joins TRBV25-1 and TRBJ1-3; 10 nucleotides agree with TRBD1. Trimming removed 6 bases from V and 2 bases from J; junction bases left unmatched: 4. Germline V CDR1 and CDR2: MGHDK, SYGVNS. The CDR3 covers 15 residues. This chain's CDR3 is CASSLGTGAGNTIYF. CDR3 nucleotides: TGTGCCAGCAGCCTTGGGACAGGGGCTGGAAACACCATATATTTT. The full variable domain, completed using reference TRBV25-1 and TRBJ1-3, is EADIYQTPRYLVIGTGKKITLECSQTMGHDKMYWYQQDPGMELHLIHYSYGVNSTEKGDLSSESTVSRIRTEHFPLTLESARPSHTSQYLCASSLGTGAGNTIYFGEGSWLTVV.

The chain has TRBV19 and TRBJ2-7; the D is unclear. The CDR3 length is 14 residues. Trimming cost V 2 bases and J 1 base, with 9 bases left between them. Per the germline V gene, CDR1 is LNHDA and CDR2 is SQIVND (reference sequence). CDR3: CASSIYSGSYEQYF. In nucleotides, the CDR3 is TGTGCCAGTAGTATATATTCGGGTTCCTACGAGCAGTACTTC. Drawing the rest from reference TRBV19 and TRBJ2-7, the complete variable domain is DGGITQSPKYLFRKEGQNVTLSCEQNLNHDAMYWYRQDPGQGLRLIYYSQIVNDFQKGDIAEGYSVSREKKESFPLTVTSAQKNPTAFYLCASSIYSGSYEQYFGPGTRLTVT.

As to this clone: Other DNA variants within this sample encode the same CDR3. The chain recombines TRBV18 with TRBJ2-3; no firm D call. CDR1 and CDR2 from the germline V gene are KGHSH and LQKENI. V was shortened by 2 bases and J by 3 bases, with 9 bases between the two germline ends. CDR3 length: 14 amino acids. This CDR3 reads CASSPGASTDTQYF. The DNA for the CDR3 is TGTGCCAGCTCACCAGGAGCAAGTACAGATACGCAGTATTTT.

V and J are TRBV2 and TRBJ2-1, with D maybe TRBD2 (5 bases). Germline V lookup: CDR1 SNHLY, CDR2 FYNNEI. This CDR3 has 13 amino acids. V dropped 7 bases and J dropped 7 bases, with 14 bases sitting between them. This CDR3 reads CASNLLAGNEQFF. The CDR3 DNA follows: TGTGCCAGCAATCTGCTAGCAGGAAATGAGCAGTTCTTC.

The V gene is TRBV2, the J gene TRBJ1-5; no definite D call. CDR1 SNHLY and CDR2 FYNNEI come from the germline V gene. The V end lost 4 bases, the J end lost 0 bases, and 16 bases lay between the germline ends. This CDR3 is 17 amino acids long. DNA of the CDR3: TGTGCCAGCAGTGGCCCAGGCAGCATGGTTAGCAATCAGCCCCAGCATTTT. Translating it yields CASSGPGSMVSNQPQHF. The entire variable domain, with the rest obtained from reference TRBV2 and TRBJ1-5, is as follows: EPEVTQTPSHQVTQMGQEVILRCVPISNHLYFYWYRQILGQKVEFLVSFYNNEISEKSEIFDDQFSVERPDGSNFTLKIRSTKLEDSAMYFCASSGPGSMVSNQPQHFGDGTRLSIL.

The chain uses TRBV5-5 and TRBJ1-1, with D perhaps matching TRBD1 (5 bases). CDR3 length: 14 residues. Trimming stripped 4 bases from V and 2 bases from J, with 12 bases between. CDR1 SGHKS and CDR2 YYEKEE come from the germline V gene (reference sequence). The CDR3 nucleotides are TGTGCCAGCAGCATGTCGGGGGGAAACACTGAAGCTTTCTTT. Its translation is CASSMSGGNTEAFF.